Detailed here is one T cell receptor (beta chain). The sample belongs to a study of T cell changes during pregnancy in multiple sclerosis. V was shortened by 3 bases and J by 0 bases, with 9 bases between the two germline ends. Germline CDR1 MNHEY, CDR2 SMNVEV (reference sequence). This CDR3 spans 15 amino acids. Libraries were prepared by immunoSEQ multiplex PCR; TCRdb keeps only in-frame clonotypes and omits some of them. The sample lists about 73,000 clones, almost 95% occurring once. This chain uses TRBV27 with TRBJ2-1; the D gene is possibly TRBD2 (6 bases). The sequence derives from a female donor in good health, enrolled as a control in a pregnancy study. Specimen: peripheral blood, collected in the third trimester of pregnancy. CDR3 nucleotide sequence: TGTGCCAGCAGTTTCGCGGACTACTCCTACAATGAGCAGTTCTTC. Protein sequence: CASSFADYSYNEQFF.